Sequencing of this TCR beta chain was carried out in a study of Graves' ophthalmopathy and Graves' hyperthyroidism. Germline V gene data show CDR1 as LGHNA and CDR2 as YSLEER. V lost 0 bases, J lost 9 bases, and 15 bases lay in between. The CDR3 spans 15 residues. There are a few counts of this clonotype. The antigen remains unidentified. CDR3 regions of TCR beta were amplified from RNA transcripts. Second-round multiplex PCR came after first-round RT-PCR with HTBI primers. From the multiplex PCR reads, TCRdb called clonotypes with MiXCR, one entry per CDR3 protein. This table holds roughly 350,000 distinct CDR3 sequences, about 15% found once. General study results and limits: Blood also harbored most expanded thyroid clonotypes above 0.001 frequency.

The origin of this receptor is an adult woman with stable Graves' hyperthyroidism. This chain links TRBV4-3 with TRBJ2-4; possibly TRBD1 for D (6 bases). The specimen was peripheral blood. Written as DNA, the CDR3 is TGCGCCAGCAGCCAAGATTTAGGGGGATCTGGCATTCAGTACTTC. Translated, it gives CASSQDLGGSGIQYF.